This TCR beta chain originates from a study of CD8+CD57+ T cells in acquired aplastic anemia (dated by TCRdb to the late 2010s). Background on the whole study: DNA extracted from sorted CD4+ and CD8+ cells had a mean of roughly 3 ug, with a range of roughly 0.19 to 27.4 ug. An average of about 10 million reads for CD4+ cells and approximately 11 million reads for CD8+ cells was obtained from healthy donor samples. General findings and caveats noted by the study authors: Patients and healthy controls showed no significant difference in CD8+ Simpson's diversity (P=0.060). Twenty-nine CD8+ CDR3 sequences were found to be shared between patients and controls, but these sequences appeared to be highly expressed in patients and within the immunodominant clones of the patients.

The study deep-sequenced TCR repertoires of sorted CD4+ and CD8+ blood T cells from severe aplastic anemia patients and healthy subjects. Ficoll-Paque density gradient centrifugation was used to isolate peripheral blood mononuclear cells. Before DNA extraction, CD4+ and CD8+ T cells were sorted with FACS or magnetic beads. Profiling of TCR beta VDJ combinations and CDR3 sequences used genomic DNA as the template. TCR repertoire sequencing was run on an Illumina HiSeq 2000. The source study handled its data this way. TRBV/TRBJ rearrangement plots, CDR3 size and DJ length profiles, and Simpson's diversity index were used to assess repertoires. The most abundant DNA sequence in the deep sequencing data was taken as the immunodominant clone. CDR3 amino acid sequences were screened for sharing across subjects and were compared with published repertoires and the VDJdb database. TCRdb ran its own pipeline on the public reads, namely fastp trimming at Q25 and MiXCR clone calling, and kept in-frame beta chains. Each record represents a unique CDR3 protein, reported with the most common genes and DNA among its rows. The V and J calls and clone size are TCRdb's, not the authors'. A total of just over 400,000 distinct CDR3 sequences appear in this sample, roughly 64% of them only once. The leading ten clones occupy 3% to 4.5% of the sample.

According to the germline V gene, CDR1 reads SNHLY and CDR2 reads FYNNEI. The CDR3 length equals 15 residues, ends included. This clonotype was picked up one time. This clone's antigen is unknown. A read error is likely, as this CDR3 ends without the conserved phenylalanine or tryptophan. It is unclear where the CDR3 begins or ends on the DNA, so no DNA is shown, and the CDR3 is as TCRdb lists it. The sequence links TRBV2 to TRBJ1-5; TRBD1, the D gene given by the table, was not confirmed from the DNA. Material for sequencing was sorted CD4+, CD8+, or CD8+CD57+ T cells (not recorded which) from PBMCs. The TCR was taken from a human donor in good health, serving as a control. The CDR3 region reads CASSAMEDTEAFFGQ.